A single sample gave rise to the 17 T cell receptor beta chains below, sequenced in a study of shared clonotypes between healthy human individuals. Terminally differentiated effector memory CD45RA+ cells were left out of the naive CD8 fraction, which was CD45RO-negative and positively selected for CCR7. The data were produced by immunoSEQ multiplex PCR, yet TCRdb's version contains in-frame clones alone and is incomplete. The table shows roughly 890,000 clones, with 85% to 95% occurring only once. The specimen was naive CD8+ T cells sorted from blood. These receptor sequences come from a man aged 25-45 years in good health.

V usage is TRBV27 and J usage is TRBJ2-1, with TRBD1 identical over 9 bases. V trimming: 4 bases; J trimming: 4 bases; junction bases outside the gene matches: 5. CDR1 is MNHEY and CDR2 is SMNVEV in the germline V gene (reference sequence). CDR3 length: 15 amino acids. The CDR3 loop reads CASSSQQGAYNEQFF. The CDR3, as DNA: TGTGCCAGCAGTTCGCAACAGGGGGCGTACAATGAGCAGTTCTTC.

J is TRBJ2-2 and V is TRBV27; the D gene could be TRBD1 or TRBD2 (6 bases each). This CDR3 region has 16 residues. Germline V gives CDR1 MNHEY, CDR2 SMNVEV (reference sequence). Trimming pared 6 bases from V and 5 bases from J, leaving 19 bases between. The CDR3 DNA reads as TGTGCCAGCAGCACCCCCGGGGGACACCTAACCGGGGAGCTGTTTTTT. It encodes CASSTPGGHLTGELFF.

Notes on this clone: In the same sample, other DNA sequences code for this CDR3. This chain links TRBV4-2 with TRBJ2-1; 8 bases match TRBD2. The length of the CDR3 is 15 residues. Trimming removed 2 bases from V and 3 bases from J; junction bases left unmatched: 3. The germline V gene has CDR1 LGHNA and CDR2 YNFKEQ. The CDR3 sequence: CASSQLAGSYNEQFF. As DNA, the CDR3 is TGTGCCAGCAGCCAACTAGCGGGCAGCTACAATGAGCAGTTCTTC.

CDR3 region: CASSPRQGTSYEQYF. CDR3 coding DNA: TGTGCCAGCAGCCCTCGACAGGGTACGTCCTACGAGCAGTACTTC. This rearrangement joins TRBV7-9 to TRBJ2-7; 7 nucleotides agree with TRBD1. V lost 5 bases to trimming and J lost 1 base; unmatched junction nucleotides: 8. Germline loops: CDR1 SEHNR, CDR2 FQNEAQ (reference sequence). The CDR3 covers 15 residues.

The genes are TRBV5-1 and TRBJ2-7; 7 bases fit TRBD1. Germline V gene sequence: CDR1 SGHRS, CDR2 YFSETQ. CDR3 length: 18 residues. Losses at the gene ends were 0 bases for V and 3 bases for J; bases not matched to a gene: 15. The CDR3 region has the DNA TGCGCCAGCAGCTTGGCCCCAATGGGACAGCAGCTCATCTACGAGCAGTACTTC. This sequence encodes CASSLAPMGQQLIYEQYF.

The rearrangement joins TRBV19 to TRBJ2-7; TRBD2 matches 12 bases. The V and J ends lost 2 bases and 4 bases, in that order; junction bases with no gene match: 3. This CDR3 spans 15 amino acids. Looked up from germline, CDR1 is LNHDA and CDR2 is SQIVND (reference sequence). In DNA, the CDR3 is TGTGCCAGTAGTATAACTAGCGGGAGGACTTACGAGCAGTACTTC. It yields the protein CASSITSGRTYEQYF.

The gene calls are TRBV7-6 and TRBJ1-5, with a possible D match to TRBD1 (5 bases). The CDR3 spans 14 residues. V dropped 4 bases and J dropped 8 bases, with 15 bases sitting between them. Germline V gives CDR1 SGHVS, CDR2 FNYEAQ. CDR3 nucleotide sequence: TGTGCCAGCAGCTACCGAGCGGGGGATAAGCCCCAGCATTTT. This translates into CASSYRAGDKPQHF.

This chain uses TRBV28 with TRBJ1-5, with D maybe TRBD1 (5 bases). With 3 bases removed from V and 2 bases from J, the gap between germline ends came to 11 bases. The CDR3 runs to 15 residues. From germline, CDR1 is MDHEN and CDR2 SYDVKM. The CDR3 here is CASSFGGAGNQPQHF. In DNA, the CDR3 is TGTGCCAGCAGTTTCGGGGGAGCGGGCAATCAGCCCCAGCATTTT.

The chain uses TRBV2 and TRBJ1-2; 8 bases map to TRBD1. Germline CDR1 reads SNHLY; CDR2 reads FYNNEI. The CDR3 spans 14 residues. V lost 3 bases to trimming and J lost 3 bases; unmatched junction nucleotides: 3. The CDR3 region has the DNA TGTGCCAGCAGTGAGGACAGGGTAGACTATGGCTACACCTTC. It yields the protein CASSEDRVDYGYTF.

The CDR3 sequence: CASKTSGSYEQYF. DNA of the CDR3: TGTGCCAGTAAAACTAGCGGATCCTACGAGCAGTACTTC. The rearrangement uses TRBV19 and TRBJ2-7; the match to TRBD2 covers 8 bases. V dropped 7 bases and J dropped 1; count of bases not matched to a gene: 3. Per the germline V gene, CDR1 is LNHDA and CDR2 is SQIVND (reference sequence). The CDR3 sequence is 13 residues long.

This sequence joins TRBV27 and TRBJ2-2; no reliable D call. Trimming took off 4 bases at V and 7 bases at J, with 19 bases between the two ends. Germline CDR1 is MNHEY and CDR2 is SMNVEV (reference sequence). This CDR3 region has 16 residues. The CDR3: CASSSYPGPLGGELFF. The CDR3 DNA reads TGTGCCAGCAGTTCATATCCCGGCCCGCTTGGCGGGGAGCTGTTTTTT.

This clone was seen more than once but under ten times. CDR3 bases: TGTGCCAGCAGCCGACTGCTAAACGTAGCAAATCAGCCCCAGCATTTT. Protein: CASSRLLNVANQPQHF. The rearrangement uses TRBV4-2 and TRBJ1-5; D gene ambiguous. CDR3 length equals 16 residues. Germline V gene sequence: CDR1 LGHNA, CDR2 YNFKEQ. The V gene lost 4 bases and the J gene lost 4 bases, with 17 bases spanning the gap.

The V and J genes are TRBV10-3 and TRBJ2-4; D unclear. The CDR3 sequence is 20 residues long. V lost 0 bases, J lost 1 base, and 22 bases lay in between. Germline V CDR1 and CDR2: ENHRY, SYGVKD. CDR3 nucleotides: TGTGCCATCAGTGAGTCGAATGGGGAACTCGCTGCATCGGCCAAAAACATTCAGTACTTC. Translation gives CAISESNGELAASAKNIQYF.

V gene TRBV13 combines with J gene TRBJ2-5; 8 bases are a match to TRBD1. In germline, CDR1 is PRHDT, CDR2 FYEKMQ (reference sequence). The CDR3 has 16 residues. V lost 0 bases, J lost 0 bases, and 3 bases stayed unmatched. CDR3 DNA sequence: TGTGCCAGCAGCTTAGGAGGACAGGGCTACCAAGAGACCCAGTACTTC. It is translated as CASSLGGQGYQETQYF. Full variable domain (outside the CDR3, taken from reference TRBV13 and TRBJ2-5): AAGVIQSPRHLIKEKRETATLKCYPIPRHDTVYWYQQGPGQDPQFLISFYEKMQSDKGSIPDRFSAQQFSDYHSELNMSSLELGDSALYFCASSLGGQGYQETQYFGPGTRLLVL.

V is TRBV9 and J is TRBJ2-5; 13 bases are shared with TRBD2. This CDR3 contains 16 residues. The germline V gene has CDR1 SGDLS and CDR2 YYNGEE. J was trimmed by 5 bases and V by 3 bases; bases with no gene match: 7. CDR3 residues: CASSEGLAGSRETQYF. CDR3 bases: TGTGCCAGCAGCGAGGGACTAGCGGGATCTCGGGAGACCCAGTACTTC.

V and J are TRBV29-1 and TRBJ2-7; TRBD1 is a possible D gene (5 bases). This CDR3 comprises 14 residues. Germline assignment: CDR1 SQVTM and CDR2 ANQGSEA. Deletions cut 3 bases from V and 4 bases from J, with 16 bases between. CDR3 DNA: TGCAGCGTTGATCTCGGCCAGGGTGAGTACGAGCAGTACTTC. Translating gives CSVDLGQGEYEQYF.

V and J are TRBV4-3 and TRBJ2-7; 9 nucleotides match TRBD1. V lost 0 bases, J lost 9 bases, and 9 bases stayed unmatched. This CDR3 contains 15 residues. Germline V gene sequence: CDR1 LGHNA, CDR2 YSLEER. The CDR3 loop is CASSQDRGTGTVQYF. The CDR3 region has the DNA TGCGCCAGCAGCCAAGATCGAGGGACAGGGACCGTGCAGTACTTC.